This T cell receptor (beta chain) was obtained from a study of human T cells and chemical hapten exposure. About the research overall: Minor pooled library volume differences mainly drove per-sample TCR yield variation. Study-wide points: TCRs at a frequency above 1 in 1000 stayed unchanged with DPC sensitization.

This clonotype came up many times. Its antigen is not known. The CDR3 sequence is 12 residues long. V lost 9 bases and J lost 4, with 12 bases in between. CDR1 is LGHDT and CDR2 is YNNKEL in the germline V gene (reference sequence). Time point in this sample: healthy volunteer bleed at 2 weeks. Unseparated into fractions, whole blood served as the source from which total RNA was extracted. Original methodology: Individual samples carried between about 23,224 and 700,000 TCRs, with 85,000 to 100,000 as the median. TCRdb re-called the RACE reads with MiXCR, one entry per CDR3 protein. The V and J calls, along with clone size, are taken from TCRdb and not from the paper's own processing. Counted here are under 95,000 distinct CDR3 sequences, 8.5% to 9% occurring once; the ten biggest clones make up 2.5% to 3%.

The rearrangement uses TRBV3-1 and TRBJ1-1; D remains unclear. The receptor's source is a female donor in good health. Some clones in this sample may be carry-over from other donors' samples. The sample consisted of whole blood. This CDR3 reads CASAGGRTEAFF. The CDR3 DNA sequence: TGTGCCAGTGCGGGTGGACGCACTGAAGCTTTCTTT.